The 29 T cell receptor beta chains in this list originate from one sample, sequenced in a study of glioma-infiltrating T cells after dendritic cell vaccination. Time point described: after dendritic cell vaccination, including at tumor progression/relapse. The method was immunoSEQ multiplex PCR; TCRdb's version includes in-frame clones alone and lacks a portion of them. The data hold approximately 99,000 clones, with approximately 80% observed a single time. Sample: blood, taken after dendritic cell vaccination. The receptor set was obtained from a human donor with glioblastoma.

The gene calls are TRBV18 and TRBJ1-2, with TRBD1 identical over 7 bases. The CDR3 consists of 17 residues. The V segment lost 2 bases and the J segment 1 base; nucleotides outside the gene matches: 10. CDR1 and CDR2 from the germline V gene are KGHSH and LQKENI. The CDR3 loop reads CASSPFKGAADNYGYTF. In DNA form, the CDR3 reads TGTGCCAGCTCACCATTTAAGGGGGCCGCAGATAACTATGGCTACACCTTC.

Points on this clone: A read error may account for a junction end that differs from germline. The rearrangement joins TRBV7-7 to TRBJ2-5; D may be TRBD1 or TRBD2 (5 bases each). The CDR3 has 16 amino acids. Germline V gene sequence: CDR1 SSHAT, CDR2 FNYEAQ (reference sequence). CDR3 DNA: TGTGCTAGCAGCTTAGGGACGCATGGGGAGAGCGAGACCCAGTACTTC. Its translation is CASSLGTHGESETQYF.

The chain links TRBV7-9 to TRBJ2-5; 14 bases map to TRBD2. The CDR3 length is 16 residues. Germline trimming cut 5 bases from V and 5 bases from J; bases unmatched to any gene: 7. Germline CDR1 reads SEHNR; CDR2 reads FQNEAQ (reference sequence). The CDR3 DNA sequence: TGTGCCAGCAGCCCCCCGACTAGCGGGAGGGGGGAGACCCAGTACTTC. Its translation: CASSPPTSGRGETQYF.

V usage is TRBV5-1 and J usage is TRBJ2-1; 10 bases line up with TRBD2. In germline, CDR1 is SGHRS, CDR2 YFSETQ. Trimming at V came to 0 bases and at J to 3 bases, leaving 3 bases not matched to a gene. The CDR3 extends over 16 amino acids. The CDR3 is CASSLGTSGVYNEQFF. The CDR3 DNA sequence: TGCGCCAGCAGCTTGGGAACTAGCGGGGTCTACAATGAGCAGTTCTTC.

This sequence joins TRBV28 and TRBJ1-2; no clear D gene. Looked up from germline, CDR1 is MDHEN and CDR2 is SYDVKM. The V end lost 6 bases, the J end lost 0 bases, and 11 bases lay between the germline ends. This CDR3 spans 14 amino acids. DNA for the CDR3: TGTGCCAGCAGGTCGTCACTTACTAACTATGGCTACACCTTC. It yields the protein CASRSSLTNYGYTF.

The chain combines TRBV19 with TRBJ2-5, with TRBD2 identical over 10 bases. The CDR3 length is 18 residues. V lost 0 bases to trimming and J lost 5 bases; unmatched junction nucleotides: 12. Looked up from germline, CDR1 is LNHDA and CDR2 is SQIVND (reference sequence). The CDR3: CASSIEAPLAGALETQYF. Written as DNA, the CDR3 is TGTGCCAGTAGTATAGAGGCCCCGCTAGCGGGGGCCCTTGAGACCCAGTACTTC.

The chain has TRBV7-8 and TRBJ2-5; 8 bases map to TRBD2. J lost 5 bases, V lost 1 base, and 12 bases had no gene match. The CDR3 is made up of 17 amino acids. The V gene's germline CDR1 is SGHVS and CDR2 FQNEAQ. CDR3 in DNA: TGTGCCAGCAGCTTAGTCCCGCGGGGGGTTGCGTTGGAGACCCAGTACTTC. The encoded protein is CASSLVPRGVALETQYF.

This clone has a single count. The rearrangement uses TRBV18 and TRBJ1-2; D not resolved. The CDR3 loop spans 16 amino acids. The germline CDR1 and CDR2 sequences are KGHSH and LQKENI. Trimming pared 1 base from V and 2 bases from J, leaving 14 bases between. DNA for the CDR3: TGTGCCAGCTCACCACTGCCGCCCCGAGGAAACTATGGCTACACCTTC. This translates into CASSPLPPRGNYGYTF.

In nucleotides, the CDR3 is TGTGCCAGCAGCATCGTGGGACAGGGACGTTACGAGCAGTACTTC. Translating gives CASSIVGQGRYEQYF. The V gene is TRBV27, the J gene TRBJ2-7; 9 bases align to TRBD1. The V segment lost 6 bases and the J segment 4 bases; nucleotides outside the gene matches: 10. Germline V gives CDR1 MNHEY, CDR2 SMNVEV (reference sequence). This CDR3 comprises 15 residues.

The chain employs TRBV9 and TRBJ2-7; 10 bases align to TRBD2. Trimming removed 0 bases from V and 3 bases from J; junction bases left unmatched: 3. Germline V gene sequence: CDR1 SGDLS, CDR2 YYNGEE. The CDR3 is made up of 15 amino acids. The CDR3, as DNA: TGTGCCAGCAGCGTAGGCCCTAGCGGGAGCTACGAGCAGTACTTC. Its translation is CASSVGPSGSYEQYF.

The rearrangement uses TRBV10-3 and TRBJ1-1; D is unresolved. This CDR3 region has 15 residues. Germline V CDR1 and CDR2: ENHRY, SYGVKD. Trimming removed 6 bases from V and 0 bases from J, with 14 bases in between. In DNA, the CDR3 is TGTGCCATCAGCCCCGGGGAGGGCGTGAACACTGAAGCTTTCTTT. Its protein is CAISPGEGVNTEAFF.

This chain joins TRBV7-5 and TRBJ2-7; the DNA was not used to check the table's D call, TRBD1. TRBV7-5 is tagged as a pseudogene. The CDR3 covers 16 residues. In DNA form, the CDR3 reads TGTGCCAGAACCCAAATTTCCAGGGTAATCTTCTACGAGCAGTACTTC. This codes for CARTQISRVIFYEQYF.

In this sample, this clone turned up once. The V and J genes are TRBV7-9 and TRBJ1-2, with D possibly TRBD1 on 6 matching bases. Germline CDR1 and CDR2: SEHNR and FQNEAQ (reference sequence). Trimming removed 4 bases from V and 8 bases from J, with 20 bases in between. CDR3 length equals 15 residues. CDR3 bases: TGTGCCAGCAGCTCAAGCCTCGGGACACCGGGCGGCTACACCTTC. Translation gives CASSSSLGTPGGYTF.

This clone was seen a few times. The CDR3 loop reads CAISRDRGFSPLHF. Written as DNA, the CDR3 is TGTGCCATCAGTCGGGACAGGGGGTTTTCACCCCTCCACTTT. The chain uses TRBV10-3 and TRBJ1-6; TRBD1 agrees at 11 bases. From germline, CDR1 is ENHRY and CDR2 SYGVKD. The J segment lost 9 bases and the V segment lost 5 bases, leaving 3 bases of the junction unmatched. This CDR3 has 14 amino acids.

This clone was recorded a few times. CDR3 region: CSVPTANYGYTF. The CDR3 region has the DNA TGCAGCGTGCCCACAGCCAACTATGGCTACACCTTC. The chain combines TRBV29-1 with TRBJ1-2; D is ambiguous. V was pared by 6 bases and J by 2 bases, with 10 bases between. The CDR3 sequence is 12 residues long. Germline values: CDR1 SQVTM, CDR2 ANQGSEA.

There are a few counts of this clone. The chain carries TRBV10-3 and TRBJ2-1; a weak D match, TRBD2 (6 bases). Germline lookup yields CDR1 ENHRY and CDR2 SYGVKD. The CDR3 extends over 13 amino acids. With 3 bases removed from V and 8 bases from J, the gap between germline ends came to 11 bases. The CDR3 DNA reads TGTGCCATCAGTGAAGGAGGGAGGTATGAGCAGTTCTTC. Protein: CAISEGGRYEQFF.

The sample holds one count of this clone. J is TRBJ1-1 and V is TRBV5-1; 7 nucleotides align to TRBD1. Losses at the gene ends were 0 bases for V and 0 bases for J; bases not matched to a gene: 5. Germline assignment: CDR1 SGHRS and CDR2 YFSETQ. CDR3 size: 16 residues. As DNA, the CDR3 is TGCGCCAGCAGCTTGGAAGGACAGGCCATGAACACTGAAGCTTTCTTT. Its protein product is CASSLEGQAMNTEAFF.

The table lists this clone with a count of one. The V gene is TRBV7-6, the J gene TRBJ2-5; D might be TRBD2 (5 bases). CDR1 and CDR2 from the germline V gene are SGHVS and FNYEAQ. This CDR3 has 12 residues. The germline V and J ends were trimmed by 4 bases and 4 bases, with 7 bases remaining between them. The CDR3 DNA is TGTGCCAGCAGCTCTAGCAGAGAGACCCAGTACTTC. Its translation: CASSSSRETQYF.

This chain joins TRBV10-3 and TRBJ1-5; D remains ambiguous. The germline gives CDR1 ENHRY, CDR2 SYGVKD. The CDR3 runs to 15 residues. Trimming pared 10 bases from V and 0 bases from J, leaving 16 bases between. CDR3 loop: CATSSAENSNQPQHF. The DNA for the CDR3 is TGTGCCACCTCCTCCGCGGAAAATAGCAATCAGCCCCAGCATTTT.

CDR3 region: CASRRDRGWGRIQETQYF. The CDR3 DNA follows: TGTGCCAGCAGAAGGGACAGGGGTTGGGGTAGGATACAAGAGACCCAGTACTTC. This sequence joins TRBV2 and TRBJ2-5, with TRBD1 identical over 10 bases. The CDR3 covers 18 residues. Looked up from germline, CDR1 is SNHLY and CDR2 is FYNNEI. With 6 bases clipped from V and 2 bases from J, the junction kept 15 bases outside the gene matches.

V usage is TRBV7-2 and J usage is TRBJ2-3, with TRBD1 as a possible D gene (5 bases). Looked up from germline, CDR1 is SGHTA and CDR2 is FQGNSA. The length of the CDR3 is 14 residues. V was cut by 1 base and J by 7 bases, with 12 bases left in between. DNA of the CDR3: TGTGCCAGCAGCTTAGACCAGGGTTCACATACGCAGTATTTT. Translated: CASSLDQGSHTQYF. Full variable domain (remainder filled in from reference TRBV7-2 and TRBJ2-3): GAGVSQSPSNKVTEKGKDVELRCDPISGHTALYWYRQSLGQGLEFLIYFQGNSAPDKSGLPSDRFSAERTGGSVSTLTIQRTQQEDSAVYLCASSLDQGSHTQYFGPGTRLTVL.

This clone came up once. The rearrangement uses TRBV30 and TRBJ1-6; D is unresolved. With 4 bases removed from V and 8 bases from J, the gap between germline ends came to 12 bases. The length of the CDR3 is 13 residues. The germline V gene encodes CDR1 GTSNPN and CDR2 SVGIG (reference sequence). The CDR3 DNA is TGTGCCTGGAACGGTCAAGACTATTCACCCCTCCACTTT. Its translation: CAWNGQDYSPLHF.

The chain links TRBV19 to TRBJ1-5, with unresolved D. The CDR3 consists of 15 residues. Trimming took 7 bases from V and 0 from J, leaving 13 bases between them. Germline V lookup: CDR1 LNHDA, CDR2 SQIVND (reference sequence). CDR3 DNA sequence: TGTGCCAGTACCTTGGAGCCCTATAGCAATCAGCCCCAGCATTTT. Translation gives CASTLEPYSNQPQHF.

The CDR3 bases are TGTGCCAGCAGCCGGGGGTTGGAGTATTTTGAAAAACTGTTTTTT. Protein product: CASSRGLEYFEKLFF. V and J are TRBV7-9 and TRBJ1-4; tentatively, D is TRBD1 (5 bases). V shed 5 bases and J shed 7 bases, with 17 bases lying between them. This CDR3 contains 15 residues. Germline CDR1 is SEHNR and CDR2 is FQNEAQ (reference sequence).

The CDR3 DNA follows: TGTGCCAGCGGTGGGCAGGTTAACTATGGCTACACCTTC. Amino acid sequence: CASGGQVNYGYTF. V gene TRBV4-2 combines with J gene TRBJ1-2; D ambiguous. The germline gives CDR1 LGHNA, CDR2 YNFKEQ. The length of the CDR3 is 13 residues. V was shortened by 8 bases and J by 1 base, with 11 bases between the two germline ends.

The CDR3 is CASSALAGGTTGELFF. CDR3 sequence (DNA): TGTGCCAGCAGCGCCTTAGCGGGAGGTACAACCGGGGAGCTGTTTTTT. The chain links TRBV9 to TRBJ2-2, with 10 bases fitting TRBD2. The CDR3 has 16 residues. Trimming took 3 bases from V and 5 from J; bases not matched to a gene: 7. The germline CDR1 and CDR2 sequences are SGDLS and YYNGEE.

The chain couples TRBV6-6 to TRBJ2-5, with 7 bases lining up with TRBD2. Germline values: CDR1 MNHNY, CDR2 SVGAGI (reference sequence). The junction had 7 bases not matched to a gene; V was cut back by 7 bases and J by 2 bases. This CDR3 is 14 amino acids long. This CDR3 reads CASKSTGGQETQYF. As DNA, the CDR3 is TGTGCCAGCAAATCAACCGGGGGGCAAGAGACCCAGTACTTC.

The V gene is TRBV29-1, the J gene TRBJ1-1, with D possibly matching TRBD1 (6 bases). The CDR3 is 11 amino acids. V lost 7 bases, J lost 8 bases, and 14 bases lay in between. Germline values: CDR1 SQVTM, CDR2 ANQGSEA. The CDR3 DNA sequence: TGCAGCGGCTCGGACAGTTACGAAGCTTTCTTT. It yields the protein CSGSDSYEAFF.

The chain employs TRBV11-2 and TRBJ1-2, with D possibly TRBD1 on 5 matching bases. The CDR3 runs 15 residues. Germline CDR1 reads SGHAT; CDR2 reads FQNNGV. V was cut by 0 bases and J by 8 bases, with 16 bases left in between. For the CDR3, the DNA is TGTGCCAGCAGCTTAGACCTTAGGGGACTATGGGGCTACACCTTC. It encodes CASSLDLRGLWGYTF.